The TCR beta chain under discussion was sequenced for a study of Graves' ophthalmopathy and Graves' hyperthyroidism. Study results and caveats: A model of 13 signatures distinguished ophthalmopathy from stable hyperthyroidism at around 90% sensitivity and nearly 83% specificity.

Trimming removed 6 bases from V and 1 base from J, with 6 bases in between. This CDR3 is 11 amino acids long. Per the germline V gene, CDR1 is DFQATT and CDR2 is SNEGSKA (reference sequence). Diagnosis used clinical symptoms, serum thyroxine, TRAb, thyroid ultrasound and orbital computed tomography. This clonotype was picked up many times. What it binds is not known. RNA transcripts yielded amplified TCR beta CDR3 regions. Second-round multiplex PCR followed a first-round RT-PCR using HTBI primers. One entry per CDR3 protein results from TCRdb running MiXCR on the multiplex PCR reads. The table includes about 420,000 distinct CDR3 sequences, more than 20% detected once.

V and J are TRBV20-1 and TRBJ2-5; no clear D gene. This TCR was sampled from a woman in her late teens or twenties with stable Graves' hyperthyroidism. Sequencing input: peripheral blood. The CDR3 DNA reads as TGCAGTGCCACCCCCCAAGAGACCCAGTACTTC. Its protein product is CSATPQETQYF.